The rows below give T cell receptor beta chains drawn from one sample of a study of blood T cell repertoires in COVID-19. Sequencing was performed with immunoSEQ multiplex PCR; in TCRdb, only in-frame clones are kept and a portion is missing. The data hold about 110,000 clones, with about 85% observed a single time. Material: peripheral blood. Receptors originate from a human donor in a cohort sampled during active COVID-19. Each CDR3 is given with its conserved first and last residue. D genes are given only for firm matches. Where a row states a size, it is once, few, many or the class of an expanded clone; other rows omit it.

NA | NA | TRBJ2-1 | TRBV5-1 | TGCGCCAGCAGCTTGGGAGGGGGTAGCCACAATGAGCAGTTCTTC | CASSLGGGSHNEQFF
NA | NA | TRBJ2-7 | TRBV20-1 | TGCAGTGCTGGCGACAGTTACGAGCAGTACTTC | CSAGDSYEQYF
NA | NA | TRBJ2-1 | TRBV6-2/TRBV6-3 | TGTGCCAGCAGTTACCGAGCCAATGAGCAGTTCTTC | CASSYRANEQFF
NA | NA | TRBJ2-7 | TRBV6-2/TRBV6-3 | TGTGCCAGCCGCCCCGAGATCCACGAGCAGTACTTC | CASRPEIHEQYF
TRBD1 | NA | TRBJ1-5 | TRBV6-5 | TGTGCCAGCAGTTCCGGGACAGGGTACAATCAGCCCCAGCATTTT | CASSSGTGYNQPQHF
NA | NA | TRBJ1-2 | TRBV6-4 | TGTGCCAGCAGTGACTCTGGGTTACAGGGTGGTCGTGGCTACACCTTC | CASSDSGLQGGRGYTF
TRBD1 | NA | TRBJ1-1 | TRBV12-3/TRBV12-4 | TGTGCCAGCAACAGGGGCTACACTGAAGCTTTCTTT | CASNRGYTEAFF
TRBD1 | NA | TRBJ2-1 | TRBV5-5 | TGTGCCAGCAGCTTGGCGGGACAGGGCTACAATGAGCAGTTCTTC | CASSLAGQGYNEQFF
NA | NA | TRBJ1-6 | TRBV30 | TGTGCCTGGAAGCAGACAAATAATTCACCCCTCCACTTT | CAWKQTNNSPLHF
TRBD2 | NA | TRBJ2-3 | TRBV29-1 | TGCAGCGTTGCTAGCGGGGGGGGCACAGATACGCAGTATTTT | CSVASGGGTDTQYF
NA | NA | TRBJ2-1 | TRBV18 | TGTGCCACCAGACTTCAAGCTGAGCAGTTCTTC | CATRLQAEQFF
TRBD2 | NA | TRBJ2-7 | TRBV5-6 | TGTGCCAGCGGACCTAGCGGGGGGGAGCGCGAGCAGTACTTC | CASGPSGGEREQYF
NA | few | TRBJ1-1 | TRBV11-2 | TGTGCCAGCAGCTTAGACAGGGACACTGAAGCTTTCTTT | CASSLDRDTEAFF
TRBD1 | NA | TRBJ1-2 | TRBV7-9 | TGTGCCAGCAGTCTGGACAGGACCTTCTATGGCTACACCTTC | CASSLDRTFYGYTF
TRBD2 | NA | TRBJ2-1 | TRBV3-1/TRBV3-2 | TGTGCCAGCAGCCCCTCAGCGGGGGGGCCTGTTGTCTACAATGAGCAGTTCTTC | CASSPSAGGPVVYNEQFF
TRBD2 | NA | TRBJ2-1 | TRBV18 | TGTGCCAGCTCACCTTCGGGACTAGGTAACAATGAGCAGTTCTTC | CASSPSGLGNNEQFF
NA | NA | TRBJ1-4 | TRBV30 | TGTGCCTGGAGGAGGTGGCAATATGCAACTAATGAAAAACTGTTTTTT | CAWRRWQYATNEKLFF
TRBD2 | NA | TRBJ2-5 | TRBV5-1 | TGCGCCAGCAGCGGACTAGTCCAAGAGACCCAGTACTTC | CASSGLVQETQYF
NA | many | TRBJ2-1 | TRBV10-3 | TGTGCCATCAGTGCAGGCAATGAGCAGTTCTTC | CAISAGNEQFF
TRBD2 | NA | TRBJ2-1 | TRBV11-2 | TGTGCCAGCAGCATAGGCACCGCGGGGGGGGCGAATGAGCAGTTCTTC | CASSIGTAGGANEQFF
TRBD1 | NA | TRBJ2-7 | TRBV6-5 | TGTGCCAGCAGCCGGGACAGCTACGAGCAGTACTTC | CASSRDSYEQYF
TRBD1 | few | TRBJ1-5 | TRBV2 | TGTGCCAGTAAGGACAGGGAGGGCAATCAGCCCCAGCATTTT | CASKDREGNQPQHF
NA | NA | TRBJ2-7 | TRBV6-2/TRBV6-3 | TGTGCCAGCAGTTACCCCCCCGGACAAGGAAAAGGGACCTACGAGCAGTACTTC | CASSYPPGQGKGTYEQYF
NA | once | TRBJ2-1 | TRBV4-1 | TGCGCCAGCAGCCAAAGAGGGCCCAGTCAATACAATGAGCAGTTCTTC | CASSQRGPSQYNEQFF
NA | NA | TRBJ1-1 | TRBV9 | TGTGCCAGCAGCGTCCAAGGGGGCACTGAAGCTTTCTTT | CASSVQGGTEAFF
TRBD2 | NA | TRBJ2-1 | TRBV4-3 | TGCGCCAGCAGCCAAGAGATTAGCGGGGGGACCAATTACAATGAGCAGTTCTTC | CASSQEISGGTNYNEQFF
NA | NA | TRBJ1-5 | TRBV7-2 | TGTGCCAGCAGCCAGGAGGGGGGGGTTCAGCCCCAGCATTTT | CASSQEGGVQPQHF
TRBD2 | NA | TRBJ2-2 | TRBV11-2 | TGTGCCAGCAGCTTAGCCCCAGCGGGGGGGCAGAGAGGGGAGCTGTTTTTT | CASSLAPAGGQRGELFF
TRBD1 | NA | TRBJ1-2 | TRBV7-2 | TGTGCCAGCCTCCGGGGGACAGGGGGCTATGGCTACACCTTC | CASLRGTGGYGYTF
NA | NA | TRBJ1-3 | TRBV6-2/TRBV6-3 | TGTGCCAGCAGTCTGGGGACAATCTCTGGAAACACCATATATTTT | CASSLGTISGNTIYF
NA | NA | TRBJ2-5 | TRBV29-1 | TGCAGCGTTGGGGACTCCACCCAGTACTTC | CSVGDSTQYF
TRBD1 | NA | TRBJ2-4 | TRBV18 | TGTGCCACCACGACAGGGAGCCAAAACATTCAGTACTTC | CATTTGSQNIQYF
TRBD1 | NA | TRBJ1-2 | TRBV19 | TGTGCCAGTAGTACCCGGACAGGGAAAAATCTATATGGCTACACCTTC | CASSTRTGKNLYGYTF
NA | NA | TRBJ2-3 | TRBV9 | TGTGCCAGCAGCGTAAACAGGGAATCTCCCACAGATACGCAGTATTTT | CASSVNRESPTDTQYF
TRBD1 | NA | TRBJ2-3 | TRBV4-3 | TGCGCCAGCAGGGACAGGAGTAGCACAGATACGCAGTATTTT | CASRDRSSTDTQYF
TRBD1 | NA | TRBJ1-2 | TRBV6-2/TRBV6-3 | TGTGCCAGCAGTTTCGTTTCCACAGGGGACTATGGCTACACCTTC | CASSFVSTGDYGYTF
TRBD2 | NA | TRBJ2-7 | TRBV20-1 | TGCAGTGCTGGTGGACTAGCGGGGGGTCTCTCCTACGAGCAGTACTTC | CSAGGLAGGLSYEQYF
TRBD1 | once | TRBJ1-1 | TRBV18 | TGTGCCAGCTCACCACTGACAGGGGTTCCTGAAGCTTTCTTT | CASSPLTGVPEAFF
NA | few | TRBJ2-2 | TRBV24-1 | TGTGCCACCAGCGATTCTCGGAACACCGGGGAGCTGTTTTTT | CATSDSRNTGELFF
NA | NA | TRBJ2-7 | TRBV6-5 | TGTGCCAGCACCCCTACAGGGCACTACGAGCAGTACTTC | CASTPTGHYEQYF
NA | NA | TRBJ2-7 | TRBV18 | TGTGCCAGCTCACCACCTCAACAGATCCCCTACGAGCAGTACTTC | CASSPPQQIPYEQYF
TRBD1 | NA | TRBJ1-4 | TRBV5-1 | TGCGCCAGCAGCACGGGACAGGGGAATGAAAAACTGTTTTTT | CASSTGQGNEKLFF
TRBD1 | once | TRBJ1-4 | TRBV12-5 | TGTGCTAGTGGTTTGGCAGGGGGCCGCGAAAAACTGTTTTTT | CASGLAGGREKLFF
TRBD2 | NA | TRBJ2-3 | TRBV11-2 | TGTGCCAGCAGCTCCAGACTAGCCACAGATACGCAGTATTTT | CASSSRLATDTQYF
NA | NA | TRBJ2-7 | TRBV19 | TGTGCCAGTAGCCCCTCGGGGGATTGGAGAGAGCAGTACTTC | CASSPSGDWREQYF
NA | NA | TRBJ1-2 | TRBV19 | TGTGCCAGTACCGCGGCCTATGGCTACACCTTC | CASTAAYGYTF
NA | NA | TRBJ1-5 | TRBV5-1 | TGCGCCAGCAGGGCGGACGGGGGAGGGCCCCAGCATTTT | CASRADGGGPQHF
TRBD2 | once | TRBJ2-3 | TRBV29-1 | TGCAGCGTGGTTAGCGGGGTTAGAGATACGCAGTATTTT | CSVVSGVRDTQYF
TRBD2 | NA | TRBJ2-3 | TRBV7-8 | TGTGCCAGCAGCTTACTAGCGGGGGGCGCAGATACGCAGTATTTT | CASSLLAGGADTQYF
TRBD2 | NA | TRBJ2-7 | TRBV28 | TGTGCCACCTCTAGCGGGGATACCTACGAGCAGTACTTC | CATSSGDTYEQYF
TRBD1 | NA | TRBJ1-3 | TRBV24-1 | TGTGCCACCAGTGATTCTAGGGGGCTTGGAAACACCATATATTTT | CATSDSRGLGNTIYF
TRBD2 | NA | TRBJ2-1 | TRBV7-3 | TGTGCCAGCAGCCCACAGAGGGGAGGGGTCAGAACCTACAATGAGCAGTTCTTC | CASSPQRGGVRTYNEQFF
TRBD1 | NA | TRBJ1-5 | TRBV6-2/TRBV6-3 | TGTGCCAGCAGCAAGGACAGGGACCAGCCCCAGCATTTT | CASSKDRDQPQHF